The rows below give T cell receptor beta chains drawn from one sample of a study of cytotoxic CD8 clonotypes in ibrutinib-treated CLL. Repertoires were generated with immunoSEQ multiplex PCR, while TCRdb's copy carries only in-frame clones and drops some. The sample has around 150,000 clones, roughly 84% seen once; the top ten hold approximately 3%. The sample was PBMCs, taken at disease progression, from a patient treated with ibrutinib. The receptors stem from a human donor with chronic lymphocytic leukemia. The CDR3 runs from the conserved cysteine through the conserved F or W. D genes are given only for firm matches. Rows may omit the clone size; those that give it use once, few, many or a size class.

TRBV7-9	.	TRBJ1-1	TRBD1	CASSLGQGTPEAFF	TGTGCCAGCAGCTTAGGACAGGGTACGCCTGAAGCTTTCTTT
TRBV30	.	TRBJ1-3	TRBD1	CAWRILDREGNTIYF	TGTGCCTGGAGGATCCTGGACAGGGAAGGAAACACCATATATTTT
TRBV5-5	.	TRBJ2-5	TRBD2	CASSPGLAGFINF	TGTGCCAGCAGCCCTGGACTAGCGGGATTCATTAACTTC
TRBV13	once	TRBJ2-3	TRBD1	CASSATPGQGTSTDTQYF	TGTGCCAGCAGCGCGACCCCCGGACAGGGGACTAGCACAGATACGCAGTATTTT
TRBV11-2	.	TRBJ2-7	TRBD1	CASSLQGIWSEQYF	TGTGCCAGCAGCCTACAGGGGATTTGGAGCGAGCAGTACTTC
TRBV9	few	TRBJ1-1	TRBD1	CASSVDAGGGAEAFF	TGTGCCAGCAGCGTTGATGCAGGGGGCGGCGCTGAAGCTTTCTTT
TRBV5-5	once	TRBJ2-2	TRBD1	CASSSPGQGNTGELFF	TGTGCCAGCAGTTCACCGGGACAGGGGAACACCGGGGAGCTGTTTTTT
TRBV30	.	TRBJ2-7	TRBD2	CAWGTRLAGEQYF	TGTGCCTGGGGGACCCGGCTAGCGGGCGAGCAGTACTTC
TRBV5-1	.	TRBJ2-2	.	CASCAQRTGELFF	TGCGCCAGCTGTGCCCAGAGGACCGGGGAGCTGTTTTTT
TRBV5-6	.	TRBJ2-7	TRBD2	CASSFETWGGSGYEQYF	TGTGCCAGCAGCTTTGAGACGTGGGGCGGGAGCGGGTACGAGCAGTACTTC
TRBV28	.	TRBJ1-2	TRBD1	CASLTGGFGYGYTF	TGTGCCAGCCTGACAGGGGGCTTTGGATATGGCTACACCTTC
TRBV5-1	.	TRBJ1-2	TRBD1	CASSPDRTYYGYTF	TGCGCCAGCAGCCCGGACAGGACGTACTATGGCTACACCTTC
TRBV7-9	.	TRBJ2-1	.	CASVPAGPSEQFF	TGTGCCAGCGTCCCGGCCGGGCCTAGTGAGCAGTTCTTC
TRBV18	.	TRBJ2-6	.	CASSPGVTGTGANVLTF	TGTGCCAGCTCACCAGGGGTGACAGGCACTGGGGCCAACGTCCTGACTTTC
TRBV11-3	.	TRBJ1-1	.	CASSKGVGQGEAFF	TGTGCCAGCAGCAAGGGAGTGGGGCAGGGTGAAGCTTTCTTT
TRBV28	many	TRBJ1-5	TRBD1	CASSPQAGQGHQPQHF	TGTGCCAGCAGCCCCCAAGCGGGACAGGGCCATCAGCCCCAGCATTTT
TRBV27	.	TRBJ2-1	TRBD2	CASSLSAAGGRQFF	TGTGCCAGCAGTTTAAGCGCAGCGGGGGGAAGGCAGTTCTTC
TRBV4-2	.	TRBJ1-2	.	CASSQKGRGLQQGNYGYTF	TGTGCCAGCAGCCAAAAGGGGCGGGGACTCCAGCAAGGGAACTATGGCTACACCTTC
TRBV7-6	.	TRBJ2-7	.	CASRPTQARSLYEQYF	TGTGCCAGCCGCCCCACCCAGGCCAGATCCCTCTACGAGCAGTACTTC
TRBV28	many	TRBJ1-2	.	CASSLGRGPTAFSYGYTF	TGTGCCAGCAGTTTAGGGAGGGGACCCACAGCGTTCAGCTATGGCTACACCTTC
TRBV29-1	.	TRBJ2-2	.	CSVVMGISNTGELFF	TGCAGCGTTGTAATGGGAATCTCGAACACCGGGGAGCTGTTTTTT
TRBV28	.	TRBJ1-3	TRBD1	CASSQDRSGNTIYF	TGTGCCAGCAGTCAGGACAGGTCTGGAAACACCATATATTTT
TRBV28	.	TRBJ1-2	TRBD1	CASSLNSGQGMWGYTF	TGTGCCAGCAGTTTAAATTCGGGACAGGGCATGTGGGGCTACACCTTC
TRBV30	once	TRBJ2-7	TRBD1	CAWSGDRAYEQYF	TGTGCCTGGAGTGGGGACAGGGCCTACGAGCAGTACTTC
TRBV15	.	TRBJ2-1	TRBD2	CAIDSKGTSESGQFF	TGTGCCATTGACAGCAAGGGGACTAGCGAGAGCGGGCAGTTCTTC
TRBV23-1	.	TRBJ1-5	TRBD1	CASSPSGGPGQPQHF	TGCGCCAGCAGTCCCTCAGGGGGGCCCGGCCAGCCCCAGCATTTT
TRBV5-5	.	TRBJ2-7	.	CASRERVLYEQYF	TGTGCCAGCAGGGAAAGGGTCCTCTACGAGCAGTACTTC
TRBV18	.	TRBJ2-3	.	CASSPLRNGPNEHTQYF	TGTGCCAGCTCACCATTGAGAAACGGACCCAACGAGCATACGCAGTATTTT